This entry lists 24 T cell receptor beta chains sequenced from one sample in a study of spatial heterogeneity in lung cancer. These receptors have no known antigen. The study's findings and limits: The study found that expanded intratumoral alpha and beta TCR counts tracked tumor mutation counts.

Time point meaning: sample taken at primary tumor resection. Via MiXCR, TCRdb re-called the 5' RACE reads, giving one row per CDR3 protein. The sample holds about 18,000 distinct CDR3 sequences, 8.5% to 10% seen once. This material consisted of lung tumor tissue, taken at surgery. The receptors stem from a female donor with early-stage non-small cell lung cancer.

Of note for this clonotype: Since it is a stray read in a library aimed at alpha chains, this beta chain has a size that is not meaningful. Written as DNA, the CDR3 is TGTGCCAGCAGCCTGACAGCTAGAGTCACTGAAGCTTTCTTT. Translated, it gives CASSLTARVTEAFF. The chain is built from TRBV12-3 or TRBV12-4 and TRBJ1-1; tentatively, D is TRBD1 (5 bases). The CDR3 runs to 14 residues. Trimming removed 6 bases from V and 4 bases from J, with 15 bases in between.

This clonotype was seen ten or more times. With the library built for alpha chains, this beta chain is off target and its frequency is not meaningful. This chain links TRBV7-2 with TRBJ1-2; TRBD1 matches 8 bases. In germline, CDR1 is SGHTA, CDR2 FQGNSA. V shed 10 bases, J shed 2 bases, and the junction held 9 bases outside the gene matches. The CDR3 has 14 residues. The CDR3 DNA follows: TGTGCCAACACTCCTGGACAGGGAAACTATGGCTACACCTTC. Translating it yields CANTPGQGNYGYTF.

As for this clonotype: This beta chain is off target for a library built for alpha chains, so its abundance means little. The chain is built from TRBV2 and TRBJ1-5, with 9 positions matching TRBD1. Losses at the gene ends were 8 bases for V and 6 bases for J; bases not matched to a gene: 8. Germline-derived CDR1 and CDR2 are SNHLY and FYNNEI. The CDR3 is 14 residues long. CDR3 loop: CASGEDRGGQPQHF. CDR3 in DNA: TGTGCCAGCGGCGAGGACAGGGGAGGTCAGCCCCAGCATTTT.

Turning to this clonotype: This beta chain slipped into a library made for alpha chains as a stray read, so its size is not meaningful. The chain uses TRBV5-6 and TRBJ2-4, with D perhaps matching TRBD2 (5 bases). Germline CDR1 and CDR2: SGHDT and YYEEEE. The CDR3 has 16 amino acids. V was trimmed by 6 bases and J by 0 bases, leaving 16 bases between them. The CDR3 reads CASTQEGWLAKNIQYF. In nucleotides, the CDR3 is TGTGCCAGCACCCAAGAGGGATGGCTAGCCAAAAACATTCAGTACTTC. The full variable domain, in which reference TRBV5-6 and TRBJ2-4 provide the parts outside the CDR3, is DAGVTQSPTHLIKTRGQQVTLRCSPKSGHDTVSWYQQALGQGPQFIFQYYEEEERQRGNFPDRFSGHQFPNYSSELNVNALLLGDSALYLCASTQEGWLAKNIQYFGAGTRLSVL.

This clonotype was seen at least ten times. This beta chain turned up in a library designed for alpha chains; as an off-target read, its abundance says little. In DNA, the CDR3 is TGTGCCAGAGCCGGGACTGAAGCTTTCTTT. This gives the protein CARAGTEAFF. This rearrangement joins TRBV27 to TRBJ1-1; no firm D call. V lost 9 bases to trimming and J lost 5 bases, with 7 bases between them. CDR1 and CDR2 (germline): MNHEY, SMNVEV (reference sequence). The CDR3 runs to 10 residues.

Comments on this clonotype: Being off target in a library aimed at alpha chains, this beta chain has a size of little meaning. CDR3 loop: CAWRPNYNSPLHF. As DNA, the CDR3 is TGTGCCTGGAGACCCAACTATAATTCACCCCTCCACTTT. The chain links TRBV30 to TRBJ1-6; D remains unclear. Trimming took off 3 bases at V and 3 bases at J, with 6 bases between the two ends. The CDR3 runs 13 residues. The germline V gene has CDR1 GTSNPN and CDR2 SVGIG (reference sequence). Full variable domain (rest looked up from reference TRBV30 and TRBJ1-6): SQTIHQWPATLVQPVGSPLSLECTVEGTSNPNLYWYRQAAGRGLQLLFYSVGIGQISSEVPQNLSASRPQDRQFILSSKKLLLSDSGFYLCAWRPNYNSPLHFGNGTRLTVT.

By share of the sample, this clonotype is medium-sized. As an off-target read in a library built for alpha chains, this beta chain has a frequency of little significance. The chain uses TRBV12-3 or TRBV12-4 and TRBJ2-5; 7 bases agree with TRBD1. The V and J ends lost 5 bases and 0 bases, in that order; junction bases with no gene match: 18. The CDR3 spans 19 residues. The CDR3 loop reads CASSPYLIRTGLDQETQYF. DNA of the CDR3: TGTGCCAGCAGTCCGTACCTCATAAGGACAGGCCTTGACCAAGAGACCCAGTACTTC.

This clonotype was observed a handful of times. Because the library targeted alpha chains, this beta chain is an off-target read whose size means little. The V gene is TRBV2, the J gene TRBJ2-1; D is unresolved. The CDR3 has 13 residues. CDR1 SNHLY and CDR2 FYNNEI come from the germline V gene. V was clipped by 7 bases and J by 1 base, with 8 bases between them. The CDR3 DNA reads as TGTGCCAGCATTTCAGGTTCCTACAATGAGCAGTTCTTC. This encodes CASISGSYNEQFF. Filled out from reference TRBV2 and TRBJ2-1, the complete variable domain reads EPEVTQTPSHQVTQMGQEVILRCVPISNHLYFYWYRQILGQKVEFLVSFYNNEISEKSEIFDDQFSVERPDGSNFTLKIRSTKLEDSAMYFCASISGSYNEQFFGPGTRLTVL.

This clonotype was seen a few times. This beta chain turned up in a library designed for alpha chains; as an off-target read, its abundance says little. The chain recombines TRBV27 with TRBJ2-2, with TRBD1 identical over 8 bases. Trimming took 2 bases from V and 4 from J; bases not matched to a gene: 3. Looked up from germline, CDR1 is MNHEY and CDR2 is SMNVEV (reference sequence). There are 15 residues in the CDR3. In DNA form, the CDR3 reads TGTGCCAGCAGTTTAGGGACAGGTCTCACCGGGGAGCTGTTTTTT. Its protein is CASSLGTGLTGELFF.

Points on this clonotype: Because this beta chain is a stray read in a library intended to capture alpha chains, its abundance should not be given much weight. This chain joins TRBV20-1 and TRBJ1-2; possibly TRBD1 for D (5 bases). V lost 5 bases and J 0 bases, leaving 10 bases between the germline ends. Germline CDR1 is DFQATT and CDR2 is SNEGSKA (reference sequence). This CDR3 is built from 13 residues. The CDR3 nucleotides read TGCAGTGCTTTCGACAGTACTAACTATGGCTACACCTTC. It specifies CSAFDSTNYGYTF.

Note on this clonotype: Since it is a stray read in a library aimed at alpha chains, this beta chain has a size that is not meaningful. The rearrangement uses TRBV24-1 and TRBJ1-2; perhaps TRBD1 as D (5 bases). Per the germline V gene, CDR1 is KGHDR and CDR2 is SFDVKD. The CDR3 runs 14 residues. Trimming took 5 bases from V and 8 from J, leaving 17 bases between them. The CDR3 protein is CATSAVDSPLGYTF. The CDR3 coding sequence is TGTGCCACCAGTGCCGTTGACAGTCCCTTGGGCTACACCTTC.

This clonotype was recorded at least ten times. This beta chain is a stray sequence in a library constructed for alpha chains; its clone size is not meaningful. This rearrangement joins TRBV20-1 to TRBJ1-4, with 7 bases that match TRBD1. The CDR3 extends over 14 amino acids. V lost 2 bases, J lost 4 bases, and 4 bases stayed unmatched. The V gene's germline CDR1 is DFQATT and CDR2 SNEGSKA (reference sequence). In DNA form, the CDR3 reads TGCAGTGCTAGATCGGGACAGTTTAATGAAAAACTGTTTTTT. Residues: CSARSGQFNEKLFF.

For this clonotype: The library was prepared for alpha chains; this beta chain is a stray read, so its frequency means little. The rearrangement joins TRBV12-3 or TRBV12-4 to TRBJ2-7; 12 bases match TRBD1. Germline trimming cut 3 bases from V and 4 bases from J; bases unmatched to any gene: 7. The CDR3 has 16 amino acids. The CDR3 DNA sequence: TGTGCCAGCAGTTTTAGGGGACAGGGGGCAAGGTACGAGCAGTACTTC. Amino acids: CASSFRGQGARYEQYF.

This clonotype has ten or more counts. Found in a library prepared for alpha chains, this beta chain is an off-target read, and its abundance has little meaning. The chain recombines TRBV29-1 with TRBJ2-3; 7 nucleotides align to TRBD2. Germline assignment: CDR1 SQVTM and CDR2 ANQGSEA. CDR3 length: 15 amino acids. J gave up 2 bases and V 6 bases, and 11 bases lay outside the gene matches. The CDR3 region has the DNA TGCAGCGTCGCTAGGTACGGGGGGATCACAGATACGCAGTATTTT. Amino acids: CSVARYGGITDTQYF.

In the case of this clonotype: With the library built for alpha chains, this beta chain is off target and its frequency is not meaningful. The V gene is TRBV20-1, the J gene TRBJ2-3; D is possibly TRBD1 or TRBD2 (6 bases each). Between the trimmed V and J ends, which lost 1 base and 4 bases, there was a span of 15 bases. Germline CDR1 DFQATT, CDR2 SNEGSKA (reference sequence). This CDR3 comprises 15 residues. CDR3 DNA: TGCAGTGCTAGAGCATTTAGGGGGGCTGCAGATACGCAGTATTTT. This gives the protein CSARAFRGAADTQYF.

This clonotype was seen many times. This beta chain represents an off-target read in a library built for alpha chains; its size is of limited meaning. This chain links TRBV29-1 with TRBJ1-1; D not certain. CDR3 length: 13 residues. Trimming left V 5 bases short and J 0 bases short, with 10 bases between. Germline CDR1 SQVTM, CDR2 ANQGSEA. In DNA form, the CDR3 reads TGCAGCGTTAAAACCGGCATGAACACTGAAGCTTTCTTT. Translated: CSVKTGMNTEAFF.

At least ten counts were recorded for this clonotype. This beta chain was picked up by a library intended for alpha chains and is off target, so its count carries little meaning. The chain joins TRBV5-1 to TRBJ2-5, with 9 bases aligning to TRBD1. Germline V gene sequence: CDR1 SGHRS, CDR2 YFSETQ. The CDR3 totals 14 residues. The V segment lost 6 bases and the J segment 5 bases; nucleotides outside the gene matches: 8. The CDR3 loop reads CASMERTGAETQYF. The CDR3 nucleotides are TGCGCCAGCATGGAGAGGACAGGGGCTGAGACCCAGTACTTC.

This clonotype is medium-sized (0.01 to 0.1%). This beta chain was picked up by a library intended for alpha chains and is off target, so its count carries little meaning. The chain joins TRBV7-2 to TRBJ1-5; tentative D call: TRBD1 (6 bases). The CDR3 has 17 amino acids. Germline-derived CDR1 and CDR2 are SGHTA and FQGNSA. Trimming stripped 0 bases from V and 0 bases from J, with 12 bases between. CDR3 protein: CASSLAVWGLSNQPQHF. The CDR3 nucleotides read TGTGCCAGCAGCTTAGCGGTCTGGGGGCTTAGCAATCAGCCCCAGCATTTT.

Only a few counts were recorded for this clonotype. A library made for alpha chains picked up this beta chain off target, so its size means little. The genes are TRBV20-1 and TRBJ2-3; 8 positions agree with TRBD2. The J segment lost 1 base and the V segment lost 3 bases, leaving 15 bases of the junction unmatched. The CDR3 spans 18 residues. The germline gives CDR1 DFQATT, CDR2 SNEGSKA (reference sequence). In DNA form, the CDR3 reads TGCAGTGCTAGGAATGTGGCTAGCGGGTTGAAGGGCACAGATACGCAGTATTTT. This translates into CSARNVASGLKGTDTQYF.

This clonotype was observed a handful of times. This beta chain lies outside the target of a library built for alpha chains; its clone size means little. The chain carries TRBV6-6 and TRBJ1-2; tentative D call: TRBD1 (6 bases). Trimming shortened V by 7 bases and J by 2 bases, and 14 bases separated the two germline ends. CDR1 is MNHNY and CDR2 is SVGAGI in the germline V gene (reference sequence). The CDR3 has 14 amino acids. CDR3 nucleotide sequence: TGTGCCAGCACCAGGCCGGGGGCGAACTATGGCTACACCTTC. Encoded protein: CASTRPGANYGYTF.

This clonotype was detected only a few times. The library was designed around alpha chains, so this beta chain is a stray read whose abundance carries little weight. The chain carries TRBV15 and TRBJ2-2; 8 bases are a match to TRBD1. Germline V gives CDR1 LNHNV, CDR2 YYDKDF (reference sequence). The CDR3 has 16 residues. The J segment lost 5 bases and the V segment lost 0 bases, leaving 5 bases of the junction unmatched. The CDR3, as DNA: TGTGCCACCAGCAGAGATCCAGGGGGCCGGACCGGGGAGCTGTTTTTT. Protein sequence: CATSRDPGGRTGELFF.

This clonotype has only a few counts. This beta chain represents an off-target read in a library built for alpha chains; its size is of limited meaning. CDR3 sequence reads: CATSDRTEQYF. The CDR3 bases are TGTGCCACCAGTGATCGGACCGAGCAGTACTTC. V and J are TRBV24-1 and TRBJ2-7; D is undetermined. V was pared by 3 bases and J by 6 bases, with 5 bases between. The CDR3 sequence is 11 residues long. Germline V gene data show CDR1 as KGHDR and CDR2 as SFDVKD.

This clonotype was observed many times. Little can be read into the size of this beta chain, an off-target read in a library designed for alpha chains. The chain carries TRBV7-6 and TRBJ2-7; maybe TRBD1 (5 bases). CDR3 length equals 14 residues. The germline V gene has CDR1 SGHVS and CDR2 FNYEAQ. Trimming removed 4 bases at V and 6 bases at J, with 16 bases between. The CDR3 protein is CASSSAEGEREQYF. Here the CDR3 DNA reads TGTGCCAGCAGCTCGGCCGAAGGGGAACGCGAGCAGTACTTC.

This clonotype has a count of ten or more. Little can be read into the size of this beta chain, an off-target read in a library designed for alpha chains. This rearrangement joins TRBV12-3 or TRBV12-4 to TRBJ1-5; no clear D gene. The CDR3 is 13 residues long. Trimming stripped 4 bases from V and 5 bases from J, with 9 bases between. CDR3 coding DNA: TGTGCCAGCAGTTCACAGAGGGATCAGCCCCAGCATTTT. Translated, it gives CASSSQRDQPQHF.